The 19 T cell receptor beta chains listed next were all sequenced from one sample in a study of cytomegalovirus exposure and HLA in healthy donors. The PCR employed 60 Vbeta primers together with 13 Jbeta primers. Clones were sequenced by immunoSEQ multiplex PCR, and TCRdb holds only the in-frame ones, with some missing. The table records 150,000 to 200,000 clones, 60% to 80% of them present only once. Sequenced input: PBMCs. The receptors derive from a female donor in good health and CMV-seronegative.

The chain carries TRBV15 and TRBJ1-3; D may be TRBD1 (6 bases). The CDR3 is 16 amino acids. The V end lost 0 bases, the J end lost 0 bases, and 9 bases lay between the germline ends. Germline values: CDR1 LNHNV, CDR2 YYDKDF (reference sequence). The DNA of the CDR3 is TGTGCCACCAGCAGAGACAGGGGCCCCTCTGGAAACACCATATATTTT. Translation: CATSRDRGPSGNTIYF.

This clone was recorded only once. The V gene is TRBV7-2, the J gene TRBJ2-5; 7 bases map to TRBD2. CDR3 length equals 15 residues. Germline-derived CDR1 and CDR2 are SGHTA and FQGNSA. With 2 bases clipped from V and 6 bases from J, the junction kept 9 bases outside the gene matches. The CDR3: CASSLNAGVEKTQYF. CDR3 coding DNA: TGTGCCAGCAGCTTAAATGCGGGGGTAGAGAAGACCCAGTACTTC. Together with reference TRBV7-2 and TRBJ2-5, the CDR3 gives the full variable domain: GAGVSQSPSNKVTEKGKDVELRCDPISGHTALYWYRQSLGQGLEFLIYFQGNSAPDKSGLPSDRFSAERTGGSVSTLTIQRTQQEDSAVYLCASSLNAGVEKTQYFGPGTRLLVL.

This chain joins TRBV5-1 and TRBJ2-6; a possible D gene is TRBD1 (6 bases). The length of the CDR3 is 20 residues. Germline V gene lookup returns CDR1 SGHRS and CDR2 YFSETQ. V was trimmed by 4 bases and J by 0 bases, leaving 23 bases between them. The CDR3 protein is CASSQPPGTSSSSGANVLTF. The CDR3 DNA sequence: TGCGCCAGCAGCCAGCCTCCGGGGACATCATCATCCTCTGGGGCCAACGTCCTGACTTTC.

V is TRBV6-5 and J is TRBJ2-3; 11 bases fit TRBD2. After removal of 4 bases from V and 0 bases from J, the junction contained 3 bases not matched to a gene. The CDR3 extends over 16 amino acids. Per the germline V gene, CDR1 is MNHEY and CDR2 is SVGAGI. DNA of the CDR3: TGTGCCAGCAGTTCAAGACTAGCGGGGAGCACAGATACGCAGTATTTT. Encoded protein: CASSSRLAGSTDTQYF.

In its sample, this clone was seen a few times. The chain is built from TRBV13 and TRBJ1-6; TRBD1 matches 8 bases. Losses at the gene ends were 5 bases for V and 6 bases for J; bases not matched to a gene: 9. The CDR3 loop spans 16 amino acids. Germline CDR1 reads PRHDT; CDR2 reads FYEKMQ (reference sequence). The CDR3 bases are TGTGCCAGCAGCCCCCCGACAGGGGCGAGTAATTCACCCCTCCACTTT. It codes for CASSPPTGASNSPLHF.

The chain joins TRBV30 to TRBJ2-5, with TRBD1 identical over 7 bases. The CDR3 totals 12 residues. Germline trimming cut 4 bases from V and 5 bases from J; bases unmatched to any gene: 4. Germline CDR1 GTSNPN, CDR2 SVGIG (reference sequence). DNA of the CDR3: TGTGCCTGGAAAGGGGGCCGGGAGACCCAGTACTTC. It encodes CAWKGGRETQYF.

The chain links TRBV19 to TRBJ1-5; TRBD1 might be the D (6 bases). From germline, CDR1 is LNHDA and CDR2 SQIVND (reference sequence). There are 16 residues in the CDR3. Between the trimmed V and J ends, which lost 6 bases and 5 bases, there was a span of 20 bases. CDR3 region: CASRLIGSYRDQPQHF. Written as DNA, the CDR3 is TGTGCCAGTAGACTTATTGGGTCGTACAGGGATCAGCCCCAGCATTTT.

This clone has a handful of counts. The chain carries TRBV19 and TRBJ1-5, with TRBD1 as a possible D gene (6 bases). The V and J ends lost 6 bases and 6 bases respectively, with 12 bases between them. Germline V gene data show CDR1 as LNHDA and CDR2 as SQIVND (reference sequence). The CDR3 runs 13 residues. CDR3 protein: CASSSQGGQPQHF. CDR3 in DNA: TGTGCCAGTAGCTCACAGGGTGGTCAGCCCCAGCATTTT.

This chain uses TRBV6-1 with TRBJ1-4; 8 positions agree with TRBD1. J gave up 4 bases and V 6 bases, and 4 bases lay outside the gene matches. This CDR3 comprises 14 residues. Germline V gives CDR1 MNHNS, CDR2 SASEGT. CDR3 DNA sequence: TGTGCCAGCAGCAGGACAGGGAGTAATGAAAAACTGTTTTTT. This sequence encodes CASSRTGSNEKLFF.

The rearrangement links TRBV29-1 to TRBJ1-3; D ambiguous. V lost 1 base and J 2 bases, leaving 3 bases between the germline ends. The CDR3 contains 12 residues. Germline CDR1 SQVTM, CDR2 ANQGSEA. DNA of the CDR3: TGCAGCGTTGAAGGCGCTGGAAACACCATATATTTT. This translates into CSVEGAGNTIYF.

The V gene is TRBV30, the J gene TRBJ1-5; 7 nucleotides line up with TRBD1. Germline CDR1 and CDR2: GTSNPN and SVGIG (reference sequence). Trimming at V came to 0 bases and at J to 0 bases, leaving 8 bases not matched to a gene. There are 17 residues in the CDR3. The CDR3 protein is CAWSVGMGQYSNQPQHF. The CDR3 DNA is TGTGCCTGGAGTGTAGGAATGGGACAGTATAGCAATCAGCCCCAGCATTTT.

V gene TRBV27 combines with J gene TRBJ2-7; 8 bases are shared with TRBD1. The CDR3 has 15 residues. Germline trimming cut 1 base from V and 2 bases from J; bases unmatched to any gene: 4. Germline values: CDR1 MNHEY, CDR2 SMNVEV (reference sequence). CDR3 in amino acids: CASSLLGQGAYEQYF. In DNA, the CDR3 is TGTGCCAGCAGTTTATTAGGACAGGGCGCCTACGAGCAGTACTTC.

The rearrangement uses TRBV5-1 and TRBJ2-3; unclear D gene. The CDR3 consists of 15 residues. Germline V gives CDR1 SGHRS, CDR2 YFSETQ. V lost 1 base, J lost 0 bases, and 9 bases lay in between. The CDR3 reads CASSLQAGSTDTQYF. The CDR3 bases are TGCGCCAGCAGCTTGCAGGCAGGTAGCACAGATACGCAGTATTTT.

In its sample, this clone was seen a few times. CDR3 sequence (DNA): TGCGCCAGCAGCTACGGCACCGGGGAGCTGTTTTTT. This codes for CASSYGTGELFF. The chain carries TRBV5-1 and TRBJ2-2; D not certain. The V gene's germline CDR1 is SGHRS and CDR2 YFSETQ. The CDR3 extends over 12 amino acids. Trimming removed 3 bases at V and 4 bases at J, with 4 bases between.

The chain is built from TRBV5-1 and TRBJ1-6, with D maybe TRBD1 (5 bases). The CDR3 is made up of 13 amino acids. CDR1 and CDR2 (germline): SGHRS, YFSETQ. V was clipped by 6 bases and J by 7 bases, with 11 bases between them. Here the CDR3 DNA reads TGCGCCAGCAAGTGGGACTACAATTCACCCCTCCACTTT. Its translation: CASKWDYNSPLHF.

The rearrangement uses TRBV28 and TRBJ2-3, with D unclear. Per the germline V gene, CDR1 is MDHEN and CDR2 is SYDVKM. V was trimmed by 6 bases and J by 0 bases, leaving 4 bases between them. The CDR3 loop spans 12 amino acids. The CDR3 is CASSPSTDTQYF. In DNA form, the CDR3 reads TGTGCCAGCAGCCCGAGCACAGATACGCAGTATTTT.

This rearrangement joins TRBV5-4 to TRBJ1-1; 7 positions agree with TRBD1. CDR1 is SGHNT, CDR2 YYREEE, per germline (reference sequence). The CDR3 length is 11 residues. Trimming cost V 4 bases and J 7 bases; bases outside gene matches: 1. The CDR3 loop reads CASSQGVEAFF. CDR3 bases: TGTGCCAGCAGCCAGGGGGTTGAAGCTTTCTTT.

The chain carries TRBV5-8 and TRBJ1-6; no definite D call. Per germline, CDR1 SGHTS and CDR2 YDEGEE. With 3 bases removed from V and 9 bases from J, the gap between germline ends came to 10 bases. The CDR3 consists of 13 residues. Here the CDR3 DNA reads TGTGCCAGCAGCTACCCCCCTATTTCACCCCTCCACTTT. The encoded protein is CASSYPPISPLHF.

The chain has TRBV7-8 and TRBJ2-5; D might be TRBD1 (6 bases). The germline V and J ends were trimmed by 8 bases and 2 bases, with 18 bases remaining between them. Germline V gene sequence: CDR1 SGHVS, CDR2 FQNEAQ. This CDR3 comprises 15 residues. CDR3 DNA sequence: TGTGCCAGCCGCTCCCCCGGGACACCGCAAGAGACCCAGTACTTC. Protein: CASRSPGTPQETQYF.